This T cell receptor beta chain originates from a study of T-cell reconstitution after alpha-beta-depleted transplantation in children. This clonotype was picked up a small number of times. V was clipped by 4 bases and J by 3 bases, with 14 bases between them. This CDR3 comprises 15 residues. Germline assignment: CDR1 SGHNT and CDR2 YYREEE (reference sequence). The TCRbeta library was prepared with unique molecular identifiers. TCRdb re-called the PCR reads through MiXCR, storing one row per CDR3 protein. The sample contains approximately 240,000 distinct CDR3 sequences, about a tenth of which appear only once.

The sequence came from a human donor who donated a stem cell graft to a child with acute lymphoblastic leukemia. Specimen: PBMCs from the stem cell graft donor, collected from the stem cell graft. The chain carries TRBV5-4 and TRBJ2-1; D remains ambiguous. This CDR3 reads CASSADSVLYNEQFF. CDR3 sequence (DNA): TGTGCCAGCAGCGCTGACTCCGTCCTCTACAATGAGCAGTTCTTC.